This TCR beta chain came from a study of OX40 agonist ivuxolimab in advanced cancers. Profiling relied on immunoSEQ multiplex PCR, and the TCRdb table lists in-frame clones only, not all of them. The sample contains about 64,000 clones, about 87% of which appear only once. Germline CDR1 and CDR2: SGHNT and YYREEE (reference sequence). The CDR3 has 12 residues. The ends were cut back, 0 bases at V and 7 bases at J, with 6 bases in the middle. This chain joins TRBV5-4 and TRBJ2-3, with D unresolved. This TCR was recovered from an adult with an advanced solid tumor such as melanoma, head and neck, liver or kidney cancer. Sequenced material: CD4+ or CD8+ T cells sorted from blood, taken in a trial of the OX40 agonist ivuxolimab. In DNA, the CDR3 is TGTGCCAGCAGCTTGGAAGATAATACGCAGTATTTT. Translation gives CASSLEDNTQYF.